This TCR beta chain derives from a study of cytomegalovirus exposure and HLA in healthy donors. Study-level background: The same platform as the approximately 660 first-cohort repertoires was used for the 100 to 150 validation repertoires, a later analysis reported.

The germline CDR1 and CDR2 sequences are SEHNR and FQNEAQ (reference sequence). Unmatched junction bases numbered 7, after V lost 5 bases and J lost 4 bases. The CDR3 length is 14 residues. Details on this clone: What it recognizes is unknown.

Notes on the study in general: The classifier reportedly diagnosed cytomegalovirus status with high sensitivity and specificity. Most TCR sequences were seen very rarely across donors, but some public TCRs occurred in many. It was 150 or so TCR beta chains that were listed as cytomegalovirus-associated.

Measured with immunoSEQ multiplex PCR; TCRdb has only the in-frame clones, and not every one. In the table there are tens of thousands of clones, over 85% of which are singletons. This clonotype originated in a young woman in good health and CMV-seronegative. The sample taken for sequencing was PBMCs. The V and J genes are TRBV7-9 and TRBJ1-2; TRBD1 agrees at 7 bases. Here the CDR3 DNA reads TGTGCCAGCAGCCAACAGGGGATCGGCTATGGCTACACCTTC. The encoded protein is CASSQQGIGYGYTF.